The rows below give T cell receptor beta chains drawn from one sample of a study of radiotherapy plus CTLA-4 blockade in lung cancer. TCRdb keeps only in-frame clones here, not all; method: immunoSEQ multiplex PCR. The sample yields 80,000 to 95,000 clones, 80% to 85% seen once. The sequenced sample was peripheral blood, obtained from a patient treated with radiotherapy plus ipilimumab. Receptors originate from a human donor with non-small cell lung cancer that progressed on radiotherapy plus ipilimumab. CDR3s include the opening cysteine and the closing phenylalanine or tryptophan. A D gene is named only where the DNA matches it firmly. Some rows have no size entry. The others give once, few or many, or a class for an expanded clone.

D	size	V	J	DNA	CDR3
.	.	TRBV30	TRBJ1-3	TGTGCCTGGAGTGTTGATGGGAATACTGGAAACACCATATATTTT	CAWSVDGNTGNTIYF
TRBD1	once	TRBV7-8	TRBJ1-4	TGTGCCAGCAGCCCTGGGACAGGGATTAATGAAAAACTGTTTTTT	CASSPGTGINEKLFF
TRBD2	.	TRBV5-1	TRBJ2-3	TGCGCCAGCAGACTTGTACGTAGCGGGAGGGCCGCAGATACGCAGTATTTT	CASRLVRSGRAADTQYF
.	.	TRBV7-2	TRBJ2-1	TGTGCCAGCAGCATCGACGGGGGATTTTACAATGAGCAGTTCTTC	CASSIDGGFYNEQFF
TRBD1	.	TRBV6-5	TRBJ1-1	TGTGCCAGCAGCCCCGGGACAGGGCGACCTTTCTTT	CASSPGTGRPFF
.	.	TRBV11-2	TRBJ1-1	TGTGCCAGCAGCTTAGCGTATCGGTCGAACACTGAAGCTTTCTTT	CASSLAYRSNTEAFF
TRBD1	once	TRBV30	TRBJ1-2	TGTGCCTGGAGTAGTCAGGGGGCGCACAACTATGGCTACACCTTC	CAWSSQGAHNYGYTF
.	.	TRBV2	TRBJ2-3	TGTGCCAGCGGCGACAGAAGCACAGATACGCAGTATTTT	CASGDRSTDTQYF
.	.	TRBV4-1	TRBJ2-3	TGCGCCAGCAGTCTTACACCTACTAATACGCAGTATTTT	CASSLTPTNTQYF
.	.	TRBV29-1	TRBJ2-5	TGCAGCGTTGGGTCCAGGGGAGAGACCCAGTACTTC	CSVGSRGETQYF
TRBD2	.	TRBV7-3	TRBJ2-1	TGTGCCAGCAGCCTTAGCGGGAGTATGGTCAATGAGCAGTTCTTC	CASSLSGSMVNEQFF
.	.	TRBV27	TRBJ1-5	TGTGCCAGCAGTTACAGGGAGAATCAGCCCCAGCATTTT	CASSYRENQPQHF
TRBD2	.	TRBV7-3	TRBJ2-5	TGTGCCAGCAGCCAGGCGAGCGGGAGGACAGAGACCCAGTACTTC	CASSQASGRTETQYF
.	.	TRBV9	TRBJ2-2	TGTGCCAGCAGCGTCACAGGGAACACCGGGGAGCTGTTTTTT	CASSVTGNTGELFF
.	.	TRBV5-4	TRBJ1-2	TGTGCCAGCAGCTTGGTATCGCTGTCGGATGGCTACACCTTC	CASSLVSLSDGYTF
TRBD2	.	TRBV7-2	TRBJ2-3	TGTGCCAGCAGCCCAACTAGCGGTAACACAGATACGCAGTATTTT	CASSPTSGNTDTQYF
.	.	TRBV19	TRBJ2-2	TGTGCCAGTAGTATAGATTATAGCGGCACCGGGGAGCTGTTTTTT	CASSIDYSGTGELFF
TRBD1	few	TRBV9	TRBJ1-4	TGTGCCAGCAGCGCCGGGACAGGGGGCCTGGGGAATGAAAAACTGTTTTTT	CASSAGTGGLGNEKLFF
.	.	TRBV5-1	TRBJ1-4	TGCGCCAGCAGCCCACAGGGTGAGGCTAATGAAAAACTGTTTTTT	CASSPQGEANEKLFF
.	once	TRBV30	TRBJ1-1	TGTGCCTCCCACCTCGGGGTCATGAACACTGAAGCTTTCTTT	CASHLGVMNTEAFF
TRBD2	.	TRBV19	TRBJ2-7	TGTGCCAGTAGACTAGCGGGTACCTACGAGCAGTACTTC	CASRLAGTYEQYF
TRBD2	.	TRBV7-7	TRBJ2-1	TGTGCTAGCAGCTTAGGTTCTGGACTAGCGGGAGACGAGCAGTTCTTC	CASSLGSGLAGDEQFF
TRBD2	.	TRBV5-1	TRBJ2-3	TGCGCCAGCAGCTTGGAGGGACTAGCGGGAGGGATCACAGATACGCAGTATTTT	CASSLEGLAGGITDTQYF
.	.	TRBV28	TRBJ1-5	TGTGCCAGCAGTGTGAGGAATCAGCCCCAGCATTTT	CASSVRNQPQHF
.	.	TRBV18	TRBJ1-2	TGTGCCAGCTCATCAGGGAGCGGCTACACCTTC	CASSSGSGYTF
TRBD1	.	TRBV7-8	TRBJ1-5	TGTGCCAGCAGCAACGGACAGGGGTATCAGCCCCAGCATTTT	CASSNGQGYQPQHF
TRBD2	.	TRBV5-1	TRBJ2-1	TGCGCCAGCAGCGCCGGGAGGCGTGAGCAGTTCTTC	CASSAGRREQFF
.	.	TRBV6-1	TRBJ2-3	TGTGCCAGCAGTGATTTAGCCCCAGATACGCAGTATTTT	CASSDLAPDTQYF
TRBD1	.	TRBV11-2	TRBJ1-2	TGTGCCAGCAGCCCCGGACAGGGGTGGGCCTATGGCTACACCTTC	CASSPGQGWAYGYTF
.	.	TRBV2	TRBJ2-7	TGTGCCAGCAGTGGTCATGACGAGCAGTACTTC	CASSGHDEQYF
.	.	TRBV27	TRBJ1-4	TGTGCCAGCAGTTTTTCCGGGCCAGATTGGGCAGCTAATGAAAAACTGTTTTTT	CASSFSGPDWAANEKLFF
.	.	TRBV9	TRBJ2-2	TGTGCCAGCAGCGTGGGAGGAGTGAGGTCGAACACCGGGGAGCTGTTTTTT	CASSVGGVRSNTGELFF
.	few	TRBV5-1	TRBJ2-1	TGCGCCAGCAGCTTGGGGGATACTCCCTACAATGAGCAGTTCTTC	CASSLGDTPYNEQFF
TRBD1	.	TRBV28	TRBJ2-7	TGTGCCAGCAGCTGGACAGGGGCTGCCGAGCAGTACTTC	CASSWTGAAEQYF
TRBD1	.	TRBV28	TRBJ1-5	TGTGCCAGCAGTCCAACACAGGGGGATAGCAATCAGCCCCAGCATTTT	CASSPTQGDSNQPQHF
.	few	TRBV6-6	TRBJ1-2	TGTGCCAGCAGTTTCGGCAGGGACTATGGCTACACCTTC	CASSFGRDYGYTF
.	.	TRBV30	TRBJ2-3	TGTGCCTGGAGTCCAGATACGGAGCCCGTCCCAGATACGCAGTATTTT	CAWSPDTEPVPDTQYF
.	.	TRBV6-5	TRBJ1-5	TGTGCCAGCAGCCTTACAGGGACGGATCAGCCCCAGCATTTT	CASSLTGTDQPQHF
.	.	TRBV2	TRBJ2-7	TGTGCCAGCAGTGAATGGAGAGAGCAGTACTTC	CASSEWREQYF
.	.	TRBV5-6	TRBJ2-5	TGTGCCAGCAGCTGGGCGGCTGGGCAAGTGGCCCAGTACTTC	CASSWAAGQVAQYF
.	.	TRBV2	TRBJ1-5	TGTGCCAGCAGGGACAATTTAAATCAGCCCCAGCATTTT	CASRDNLNQPQHF
.	.	TRBV5-1	TRBJ2-5	TGCGCCAGCAGCTTCGGGGGCGTGCAAGAGACCCAGTACTTC	CASSFGGVQETQYF
.	.	TRBV5-1	TRBJ2-1	TGCGCCAGCAGCTCCCGGGAATCCTACAATGAGCAGTTCTTC	CASSSRESYNEQFF
TRBD1	.	TRBV9	TRBJ2-5	TGTGCCAGCAGCCCCTCCAGGGGGCAAGAGACCCAGTACTTC	CASSPSRGQETQYF
.	.	TRBV6-5	TRBJ1-1	TGTGCCAGCAGCCCTACAGTGAACACTGAAGCTTTCTTT	CASSPTVNTEAFF
.	.	TRBV5-6	TRBJ2-3	TGTGCCAGCAGCTTGGGGGGCAGGGCAGATACGCAGTATTTT	CASSLGGRADTQYF
TRBD1	.	TRBV23-1	TRBJ1-2	TGCGCCAGCAGTCAATGGGGGGACAGGATCTACTATGGCTACACCTTC	CASSQWGDRIYYGYTF
.	.	TRBV5-4	TRBJ1-1	TGTGCCAGCACCGCGGAAGGGGGGAACACTGAAGCTTTCTTT	CASTAEGGNTEAFF
.	.	TRBV5-1	TRBJ1-1	TGCGCCAGCAGCTTGGCACTGGGGGAATTTGAAGCTTTCTTT	CASSLALGEFEAFF
.	.	TRBV5-1	TRBJ2-7	TGCGCCAGCAGCCCACTAGCAGGGGGCTACGAGCAGTACTTC	CASSPLAGGYEQYF
.	.	TRBV5-1	TRBJ2-7	TGCGCCAGCAGCTCACCCGGACCCGCCTACGAGCAGTACTTC	CASSSPGPAYEQYF
.	.	TRBV28	TRBJ1-1	TGTGCCAGCAGTTTATACCCCGGGGCAATGAACACTGAAGCTTTCTTT	CASSLYPGAMNTEAFF
.	.	TRBV7-8	TRBJ1-5	TGTGCCAGCAGCTTGGGGGAAAATAGCAATCAGCCCCAGCATTTT	CASSLGENSNQPQHF
.	few	TRBV5-8	TRBJ1-2	TGTGCCAGCAGCTTGTTGGCAGGGACGGACTATGGCTACACCTTC	CASSLLAGTDYGYTF
TRBD1	.	TRBV6-6	TRBJ1-1	TGTGCCAGCAGTGGGGACAGGAGGAACACTGAAGCTTTCTTT	CASSGDRRNTEAFF